This TCR beta chain was retrieved from a study of T cells after yellow fever vaccination (dated by TCRdb to between 2018 and 2020). Background for the entire study: The SMART-Seq v4 Ultra Low Input RNA kit was used to prepare libraries from fractions with low cell numbers. Two healthy male donors, one aged 18 to 30 and one aged 30 to 40 years, made up the cohort. Bulk PBMC replicates and cell subsets were isolated from blood drawn at multiple timepoints before and after both primary and secondary immunization. To follow T-cell clones before and after primary and booster YFV17D yellow fever vaccination, bulk TCR alpha and beta repertoires were sequenced over time. Results the study describes overall, beyond this receptor: Most clones expanded after primary vaccination (about 96% of CD4 and 88% of CD8) were re-detected after the booster, suggesting that broad memory maintenance occurred. The secondary T-cell response was weaker than the primary response but faster, peaking on day 5 instead of day 15. FACS-sorted repertoires could contain abundant contaminating clonotypes from the bulk population, so computational filtering was required. The study included only two donors, which limits how far the findings can be generalized. A small share of clonotypes was detected in both CD4 and CD8 compartments, with the overlap likely arising from convergent recombination.

Note on this clonotype: Its antigen remains undetermined. Within one base of it there is no much larger clone, and no base qualities were kept.

TCR cDNA was synthesized by 5'RACE template switching, through which a universal primer site and unique molecular identifiers were introduced. Priming of cDNA synthesis was performed from both the TCR alpha and TCR beta constant segments. Libraries were amplified in two PCR steps, with sample barcodes and sequencing adapters added in the second step. Sequencing of the libraries was done on either Illumina HiSeq 2500 (2x100 bp) or NovaSeq (2x150 bp). The paper's processing steps were these. Demultiplexing of reads and collapsing into UMI consensus sequences were performed with MIGEC, and V(D)J alignment was carried out with MiXCR. Clonotypes responding to the vaccine were identified with edgeR on replicate PBMC samples, with the criteria of FDR below 0.01 and a log2 fold change above 5 up to day 15. CD4 or CD8 identity was assigned to each bulk clonotype according to whether the clonotype was present at higher abundance in the sequenced CD4 repertoire or the sequenced CD8 repertoire. TCRdb applied fastp at Q25 and MiXCR to the public reads, then kept only in-frame beta chains. When rows share a CDR3 protein, they turn into one entry using the most common DNA and genes. TCRdb assigned the V and J calls; the authors' analysis was not used. In all, the sample holds about 400,000 distinct CDR3 sequences, and 11% of those were seen once. The ten largest clones add up to around 18% of the sample.

CDR1 and CDR2 were assigned from the germline V gene as ENHRY and SYGVKD. V was cut back by 4 bases and J by 0 bases, leaving a gap of 11 bases between them. The CDR3 holds 15 amino acids from the cysteine to the phenylalanine. Only the CDR3 DNA stays, 45 bases, in frame from base 1. In light of the paper, this sample's treatment or condition label describes: live attenuated yellow fever vaccine strain. Two biological replicates of bulk PBMCs were collected at each blood-draw timepoint. PBMCs were isolated from peripheral blood using a standard Ficoll-Paque protocol. TriZol was used to extract RNA from bulk PBMCs, from CD4 and CD8 fractions, and from dextramer-positive and dextramer-negative fractions.

This chain is built from TRBV10-3 and TRBJ2-3; matching of 5 bases hints at TRBD2 as the D gene. This TCR was sampled from a man younger than 35 who received the YFV17D yellow fever vaccine. The starting material was PBMCs, obtained on the day of the first yellow fever vaccination. The CDR3 corresponds to CAISAGGPSTDTQYF. The DNA reads as follows: TGTGCCATCAGTGCAGGAGGTCCTAGCACAGATACGCAGTATTTT.